The rows below give T cell receptor beta chains drawn from one sample of a study of beta chain features in type 1 diabetes. Data came from immunoSEQ multiplex PCR; TCRdb stores just in-frame clones and leaves some out. The profile shows more than 300,000 clones, over 7% of them singletons. Sequencing input: central memory CD4+ T cells from blood. These receptors all stem from a young man with type 1 diabetes. CDR3s include the opening cysteine and the closing phenylalanine or tryptophan.

CDR3 protein | J gene | V gene
CASSVPGPLGTEAFF | TRBJ1-1 | TRBV5-4
CATSYGTGITWNTEAFF | TRBJ1-1 | TRBV19
CASSFLPFGELFF | TRBJ2-2 | TRBV19
CSARVNGYTF | TRBJ1-2 | TRBV20-1
CASSVVGADSPLHF | TRBJ1-6 | TRBV25-1
CASTGQLNTEAFF | TRBJ1-1 | TRBV7-2
CASSLFQGDTDTQYF | TRBJ2-3 | TRBV25-1
CASTSKRADTEAFF | TRBJ1-1 | TRBV6-1
CASSPSDRVETQYF | TRBJ2-5 | TRBV4-1
CASSRELVTDTQYF | TRBJ2-3 | TRBV4-3
CASSYLRGYEQYF | TRBJ2-7 | TRBV5-1
CASSPRRGQETQYF | TRBJ2-5 | TRBV9
CASTARDRGYGYTF | TRBJ1-2 | TRBV28
CASNRDTSPGELFF | TRBJ2-2 | TRBV11-2
CASRGLLVYHEQFF | TRBJ2-1 | TRBV7-2
CASSPGPSGVPAYEQYF | TRBJ2-7 | TRBV18
CASGKSTAEKLFF | TRBJ1-4 | TRBV27
CSVGTGVQMGEQFF | TRBJ2-1 | TRBV29-1
CSARATSSQYF | TRBJ2-3 | TRBV20-1
CASSRQGGSLIPRNTIYF | TRBJ1-3 | TRBV28
CASSSGTGGNEQYF | TRBJ2-7 | TRBV5-1
CAISESSVGGQFF | TRBJ2-1 | TRBV10-3
CASSRAGYGNQPQHF | TRBJ1-5 | TRBV27
CASSLASTGYNSPLHF | TRBJ1-6 | TRBV5-6
CASSEAGGNEKLFF | TRBJ1-4 | TRBV2
CASSSGPSKNEQFF | TRBJ2-1 | TRBV5-1
CASNSGETQYF | TRBJ2-5 | TRBV11-2
CASSQDRTSGGQETQYF | TRBJ2-5 | TRBV4-3
CASSFSGTFGQTQYF | TRBJ2-5 | TRBV27
CASSLQGSETQYF | TRBJ2-5 | TRBV5-4
CSVDLAGGPNEQFF | TRBJ2-1 | TRBV29-1
CASSVAQGTNEKLFF | TRBJ1-4 | TRBV7-2
CASSSPQGAGANVLTF | TRBJ2-6 | TRBV7-2